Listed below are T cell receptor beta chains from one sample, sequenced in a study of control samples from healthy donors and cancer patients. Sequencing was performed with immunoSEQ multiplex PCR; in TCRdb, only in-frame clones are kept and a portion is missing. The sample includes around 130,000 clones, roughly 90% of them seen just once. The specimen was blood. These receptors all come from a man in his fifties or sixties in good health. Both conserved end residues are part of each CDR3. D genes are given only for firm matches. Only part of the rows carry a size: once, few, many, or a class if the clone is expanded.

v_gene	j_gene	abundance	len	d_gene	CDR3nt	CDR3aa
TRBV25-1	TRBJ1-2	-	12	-	TGTGCCAGCAGTGGTTCTGCAGGACGCTACACCTTC	CASSGSAGRYTF
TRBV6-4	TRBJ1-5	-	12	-	TGTGCCAGCAGTCCATCGAATCAGCCCCAGCATTTT	CASSPSNQPQHF
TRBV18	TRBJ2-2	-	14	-	TGTGCCAGCTCATTTTCAGCGAACACCGGGGAGCTGTTTTTT	CASSFSANTGELFF
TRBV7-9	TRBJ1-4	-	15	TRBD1	TGTGCCAGCAGCCAGTGGACAGGGGTGAGGGAAAAACTGTTTTTT	CASSQWTGVREKLFF
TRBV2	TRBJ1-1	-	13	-	TGTGCCAGCATCGGCAGGGACAAAACAGAAGCTTTCTTT	CASIGRDKTEAFF
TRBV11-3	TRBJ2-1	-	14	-	TGTGCCAGCAGCCCCTCGGACGGAAAGAATGAGCAGTTCTTC	CASSPSDGKNEQFF
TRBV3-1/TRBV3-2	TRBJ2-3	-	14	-	TGTGCCAGCAGCCCAAGCTCCGGGTTTTATACGCAGTATTTT	CASSPSSGFYTQYF
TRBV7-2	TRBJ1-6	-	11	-	TGTGCCAGCGGGGCCGATTCACCCCTCCACTTT	CASGADSPLHF
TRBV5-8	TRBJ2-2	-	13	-	TGTGCCAGCAGCTTAAGGAAAACCGGGGAGCTGTTTTTT	CASSLRKTGELFF
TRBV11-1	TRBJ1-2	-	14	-	TGTGCCAGCAGCCCAGGACTGAATAACTATGGCTACACCTTC	CASSPGLNNYGYTF
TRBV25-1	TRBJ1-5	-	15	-	TGTGCCAGCAGTGACGGGTATTGGAGCAATCAGCCCCAGCATTTT	CASSDGYWSNQPQHF
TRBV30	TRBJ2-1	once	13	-	TGTGCCTGGAGTGTATTCACTTACAATGAGCAGTTCTTC	CAWSVFTYNEQFF
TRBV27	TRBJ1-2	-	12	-	TGTGCCAGCAGTTTAATTGGCGGGCACTACACCTTC	CASSLIGGHYTF
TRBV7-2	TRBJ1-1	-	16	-	TGTGCCAGCAGCCTAGGGGGGGGTATGGGTGGCACTGAAGCTTTCTTT	CASSLGGGMGGTEAFF